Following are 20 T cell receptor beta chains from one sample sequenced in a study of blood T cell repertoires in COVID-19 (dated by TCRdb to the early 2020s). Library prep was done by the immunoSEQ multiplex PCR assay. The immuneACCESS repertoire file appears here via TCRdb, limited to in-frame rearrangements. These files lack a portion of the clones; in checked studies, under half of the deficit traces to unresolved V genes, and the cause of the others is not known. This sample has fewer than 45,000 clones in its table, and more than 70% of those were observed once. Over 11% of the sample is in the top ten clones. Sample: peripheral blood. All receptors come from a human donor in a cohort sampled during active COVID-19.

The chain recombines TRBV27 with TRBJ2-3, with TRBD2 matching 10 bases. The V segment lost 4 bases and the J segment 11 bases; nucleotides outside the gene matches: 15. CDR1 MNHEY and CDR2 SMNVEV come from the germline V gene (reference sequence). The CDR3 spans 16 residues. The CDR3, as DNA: TGTGCCAGCAGTTCCCCTAGCGGGGGCCCCCGGGAGGTGCAGTATTTT. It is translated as CASSSPSGGPREVQYF.

CDR3 amino acids: CATRISSGAHSPLHF. CDR3 in DNA: TGTGCCACCCGAATTTCCTCAGGGGCCCATTCACCCCTCCACTTT. This chain joins TRBV15 and TRBJ1-6; D may be TRBD1 (6 bases). The CDR3 length is 15 residues. The germline gives CDR1 LNHNV, CDR2 YYDKDF (reference sequence). Trimming took 8 bases from V and 8 from J, leaving 19 bases between them.

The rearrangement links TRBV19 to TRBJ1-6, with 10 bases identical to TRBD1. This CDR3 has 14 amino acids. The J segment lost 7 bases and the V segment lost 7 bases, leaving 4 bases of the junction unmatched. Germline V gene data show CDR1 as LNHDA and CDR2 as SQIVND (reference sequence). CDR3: CASKGTGENSPLHF. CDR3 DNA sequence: TGTGCCAGTAAAGGGACAGGGGAGAATTCACCCCTCCACTTT.

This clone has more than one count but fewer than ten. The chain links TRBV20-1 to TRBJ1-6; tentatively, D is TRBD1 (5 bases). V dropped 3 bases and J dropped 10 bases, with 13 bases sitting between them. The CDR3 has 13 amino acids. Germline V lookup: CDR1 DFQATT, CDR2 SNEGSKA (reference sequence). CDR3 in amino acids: CSASPGPPSPLHF. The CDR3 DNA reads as TGCAGTGCTAGTCCAGGGCCCCCGTCACCCCTCCACTTT.

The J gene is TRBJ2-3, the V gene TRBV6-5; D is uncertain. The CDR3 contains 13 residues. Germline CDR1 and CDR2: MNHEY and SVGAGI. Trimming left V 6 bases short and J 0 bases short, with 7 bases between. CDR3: CASRASSTDTQYF. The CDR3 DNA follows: TGTGCCAGCAGGGCCTCTAGCACAGATACGCAGTATTTT.

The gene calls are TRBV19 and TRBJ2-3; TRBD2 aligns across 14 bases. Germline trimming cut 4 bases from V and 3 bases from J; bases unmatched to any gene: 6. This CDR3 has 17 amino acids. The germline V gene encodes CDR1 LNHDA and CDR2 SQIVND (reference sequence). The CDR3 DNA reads TGTGCCAGTAGTAGGGGACTAGCGGGGGATGGGACAGATACGCAGTATTTT. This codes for CASSRGLAGDGTDTQYF. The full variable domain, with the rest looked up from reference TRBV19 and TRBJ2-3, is DGGITQSPKYLFRKEGQNVTLSCEQNLNHDAMYWYRQDPGQGLRLIYYSQIVNDFQKGDIAEGYSVSREKKESFPLTVTSAQKNPTAFYLCASSRGLAGDGTDTQYFGPGTRLTVL.

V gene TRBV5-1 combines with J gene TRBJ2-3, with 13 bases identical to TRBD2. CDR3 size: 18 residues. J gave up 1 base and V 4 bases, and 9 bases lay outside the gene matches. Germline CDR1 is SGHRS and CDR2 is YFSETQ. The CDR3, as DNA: TGCGCCAGCAGCCCAGGACTAGCGGGGGTCGTGGGCACAGATACGCAGTATTTT. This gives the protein CASSPGLAGVVGTDTQYF.

CDR3: CASSRGDRGFIGELFF. In nucleotides, the CDR3 is TGTGCCAGCAGCAGGGGAGACAGGGGTTTCATCGGGGAGCTGTTTTTT. The J gene is TRBJ2-2, the V gene TRBV7-2, with TRBD1 identical over 8 bases. Trimming at V came to 5 bases and at J to 7 bases, leaving 12 bases not matched to a gene. CDR1 is SGHTA and CDR2 is FQGNSA in the germline V gene. CDR3 length: 16 amino acids.

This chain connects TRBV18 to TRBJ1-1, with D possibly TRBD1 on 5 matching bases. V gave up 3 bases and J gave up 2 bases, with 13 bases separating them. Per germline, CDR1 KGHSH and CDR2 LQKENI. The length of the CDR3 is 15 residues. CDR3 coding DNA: TGTGCCAGCTCACCGGTACAAGGGGTAAACACTGAAGCTTTCTTT. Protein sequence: CASSPVQGVNTEAFF.

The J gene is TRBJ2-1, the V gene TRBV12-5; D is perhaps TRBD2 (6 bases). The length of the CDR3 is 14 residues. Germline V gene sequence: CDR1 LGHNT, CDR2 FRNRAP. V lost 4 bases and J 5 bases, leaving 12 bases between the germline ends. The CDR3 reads CASGSRDFHNEQFF. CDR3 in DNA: TGTGCTAGTGGTTCAAGGGACTTCCACAATGAGCAGTTCTTC.

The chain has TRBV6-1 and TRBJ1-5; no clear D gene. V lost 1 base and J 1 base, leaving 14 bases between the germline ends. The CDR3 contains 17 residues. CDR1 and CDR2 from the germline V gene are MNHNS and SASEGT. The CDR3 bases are TGTGCCAGCAGTGAAGATGGGCCATTGAAGAGCAATCAGCCCCAGCATTTT. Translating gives CASSEDGPLKSNQPQHF.

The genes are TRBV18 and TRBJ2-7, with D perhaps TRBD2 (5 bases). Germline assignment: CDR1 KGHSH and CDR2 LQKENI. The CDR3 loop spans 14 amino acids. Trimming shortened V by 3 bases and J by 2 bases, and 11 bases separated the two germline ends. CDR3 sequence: CASSPEASAYEQYF. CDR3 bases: TGTGCCAGCTCACCGGAGGCCTCTGCCTACGAGCAGTACTTC.

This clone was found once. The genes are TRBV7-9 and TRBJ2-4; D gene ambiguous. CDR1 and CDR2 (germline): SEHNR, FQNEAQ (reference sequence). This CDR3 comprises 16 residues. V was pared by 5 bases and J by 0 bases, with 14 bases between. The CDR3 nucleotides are TGTGCCAGCAGCGATCCCGCGGTTCTAGCCAAAAACATTCAGTACTTC. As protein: CASSDPAVLAKNIQYF.

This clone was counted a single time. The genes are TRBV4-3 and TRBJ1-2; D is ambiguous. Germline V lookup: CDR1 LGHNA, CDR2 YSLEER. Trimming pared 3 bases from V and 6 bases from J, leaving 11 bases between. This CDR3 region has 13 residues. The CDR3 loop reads CASSQPNHNGYTF. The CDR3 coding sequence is TGCGCCAGCAGCCAGCCAAACCACAATGGCTACACCTTC.

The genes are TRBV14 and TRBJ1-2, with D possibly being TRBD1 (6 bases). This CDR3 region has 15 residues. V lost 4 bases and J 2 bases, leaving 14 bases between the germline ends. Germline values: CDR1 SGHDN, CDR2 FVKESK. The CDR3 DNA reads TGTGCCAGCAGCCCTTTCAACACAGGGAACTATGGCTACACCTTC. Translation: CASSPFNTGNYGYTF. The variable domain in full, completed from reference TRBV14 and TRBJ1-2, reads EAGVTQFPSHSVIEKGQTVTLRCDPISGHDNLYWYRRVMGKEIKFLLHFVKESKQDESGMPNNRFLAERTGGTYSTLKVQPAELEDSGVYFCASSPFNTGNYGYTFGSGTRLTVV.

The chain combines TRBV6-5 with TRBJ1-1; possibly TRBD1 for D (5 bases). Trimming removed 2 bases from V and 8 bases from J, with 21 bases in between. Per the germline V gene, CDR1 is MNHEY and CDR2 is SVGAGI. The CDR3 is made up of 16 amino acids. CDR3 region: CASSYGVWTPRGEAFF. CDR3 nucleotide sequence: TGTGCCAGCAGTTACGGGGTGTGGACACCCCGTGGGGAAGCTTTCTTT.

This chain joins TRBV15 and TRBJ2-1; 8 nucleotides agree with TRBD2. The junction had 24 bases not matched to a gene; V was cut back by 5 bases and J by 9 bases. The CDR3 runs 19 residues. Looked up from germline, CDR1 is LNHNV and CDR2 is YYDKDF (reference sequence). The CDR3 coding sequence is TGTGCCACCAGCCCCAGGCCGGGGGGGCCCCCGGTCCGTACAAGTGAGCAGTTCTTC. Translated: CATSPRPGGPPVRTSEQFF.

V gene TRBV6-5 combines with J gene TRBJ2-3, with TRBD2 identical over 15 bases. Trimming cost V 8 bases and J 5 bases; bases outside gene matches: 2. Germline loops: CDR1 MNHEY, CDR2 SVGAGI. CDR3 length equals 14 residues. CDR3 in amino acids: CASRTSGGVDTQYF. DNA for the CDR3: TGTGCCAGCCGGACTAGCGGGGGGGTAGATACGCAGTATTTT.

The CDR3 DNA follows: TGCAGTGCTAGTAGCGGGGGGATGGATACGCAGTATTTT. It translates to CSASSGGMDTQYF. This sequence joins TRBV20-1 and TRBJ2-3; 10 positions agree with TRBD2. The CDR3 extends over 13 amino acids. V gave up 3 bases and J gave up 6 bases; unmatched junction bases: 3. CDR1 is DFQATT, CDR2 SNEGSKA, per germline (reference sequence).

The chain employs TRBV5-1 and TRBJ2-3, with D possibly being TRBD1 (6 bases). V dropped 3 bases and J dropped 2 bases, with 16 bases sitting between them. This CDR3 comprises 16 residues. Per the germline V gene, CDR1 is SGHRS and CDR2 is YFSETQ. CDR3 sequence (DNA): TGCGCCAGCAGCTCTCCTTTGGGGGCCAACACAGATACGCAGTATTTT. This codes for CASSSPLGANTDTQYF.